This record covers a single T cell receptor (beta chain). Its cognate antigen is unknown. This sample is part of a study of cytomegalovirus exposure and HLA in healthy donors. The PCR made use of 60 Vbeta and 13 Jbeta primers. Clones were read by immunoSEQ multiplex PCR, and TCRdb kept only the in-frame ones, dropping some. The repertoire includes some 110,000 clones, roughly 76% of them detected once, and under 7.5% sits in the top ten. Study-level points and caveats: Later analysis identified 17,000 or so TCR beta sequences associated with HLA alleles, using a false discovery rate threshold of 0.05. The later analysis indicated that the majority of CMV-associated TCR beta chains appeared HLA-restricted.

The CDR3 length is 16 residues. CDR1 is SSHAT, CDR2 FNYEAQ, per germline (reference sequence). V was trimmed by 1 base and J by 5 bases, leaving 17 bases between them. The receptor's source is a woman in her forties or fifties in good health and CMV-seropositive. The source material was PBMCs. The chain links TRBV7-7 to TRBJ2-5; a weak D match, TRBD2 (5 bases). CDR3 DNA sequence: TGTGCCAGCAGCTTAGAGAGGGTTGGACTGGGGGAGACCCAGTACTTC. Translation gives CASSLERVGLGETQYF.